This T cell receptor (beta chain) was captured by sequencing in a study of T cell responses to AZD1222 COVID-19 vaccine. Findings of the study overall: Donors were mostly white British, more females; clonal diversity possibly underestimated.

The CDR3 totals 15 residues. In germline, CDR1 is SNHLY, CDR2 FYNNEI. V lost 5 bases to trimming and J lost 4 bases; unmatched junction nucleotides: 6. This clone appeared a few times. Antigen: not known. Sequencing used immunoSEQ multiplex PCR; TCRdb keeps in-frame clones, though not all of them. The sample records approximately 150,000 clones, just over 90% being singletons. V usage is TRBV2 and J usage is TRBJ2-2, with TRBD1 identical over 8 bases. The receptor comes from an adult who received the AZD1222 COVID-19 vaccine. Specimen: peripheral blood, collected 28 days after the second AZD1222 dose. CDR3 in amino acids: CASSPRTGSTGELFF. The CDR3 DNA sequence: TGTGCCAGCAGTCCCCGGACAGGGAGCACCGGGGAGCTGTTTTTT.